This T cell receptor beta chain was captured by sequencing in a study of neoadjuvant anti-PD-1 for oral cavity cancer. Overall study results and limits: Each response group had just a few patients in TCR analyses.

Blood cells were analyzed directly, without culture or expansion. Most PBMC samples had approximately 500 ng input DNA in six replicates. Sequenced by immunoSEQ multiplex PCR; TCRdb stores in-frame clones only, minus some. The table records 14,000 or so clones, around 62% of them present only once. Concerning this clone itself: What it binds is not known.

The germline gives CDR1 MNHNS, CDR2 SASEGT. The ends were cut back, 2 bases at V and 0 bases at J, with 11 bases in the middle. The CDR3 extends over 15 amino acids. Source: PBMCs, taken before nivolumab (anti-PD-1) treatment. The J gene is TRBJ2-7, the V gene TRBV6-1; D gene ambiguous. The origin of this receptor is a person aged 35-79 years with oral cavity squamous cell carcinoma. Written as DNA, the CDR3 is TGTGCCAGCAGTGAATGGTCCTATAGCTCCTACGAGCAGTACTTC. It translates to CASSEWSYSSYEQYF.